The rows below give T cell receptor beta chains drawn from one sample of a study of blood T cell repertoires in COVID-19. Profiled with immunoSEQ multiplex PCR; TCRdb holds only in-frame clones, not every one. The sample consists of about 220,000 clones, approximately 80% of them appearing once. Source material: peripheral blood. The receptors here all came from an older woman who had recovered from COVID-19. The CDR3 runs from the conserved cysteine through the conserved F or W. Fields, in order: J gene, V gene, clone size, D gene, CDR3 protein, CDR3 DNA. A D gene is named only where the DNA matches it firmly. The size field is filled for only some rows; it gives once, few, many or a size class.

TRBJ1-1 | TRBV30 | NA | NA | CAWSEGQGWAFF | TGTGCCTGGAGTGAGGGTCAGGGATGGGCTTTCTTT
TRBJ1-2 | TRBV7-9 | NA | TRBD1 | CASSLGTGVYANYGYTF | TGTGCCAGCAGCCTGGGGACAGGAGTCTACGCCAACTATGGCTACACCTTC
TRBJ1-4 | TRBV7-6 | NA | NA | CASSGGTAEKLFF | TGTGCCAGCAGCGGGGGGACGGCCGAAAAACTGTTTTTT
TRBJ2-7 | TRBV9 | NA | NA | CASSKPPTGFHEQYF | TGTGCCAGCAGCAAACCCCCTACAGGGTTCCACGAGCAGTACTTC
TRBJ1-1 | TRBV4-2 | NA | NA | CASSPAVGGGDTEAFF | TGTGCCAGCAGCCCGGCGGTAGGAGGGGGGGACACTGAAGCTTTCTTT
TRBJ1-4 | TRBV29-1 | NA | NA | CSVFQDEGATNEKLFF | TGCAGCGTTTTTCAAGATGAAGGGGCAACTAATGAAAAACTGTTTTTT
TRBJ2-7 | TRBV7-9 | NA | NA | CASSGTPGIGYEQYF | TGTGCCAGCAGCGGGACACCGGGAATTGGCTACGAGCAGTACTTC
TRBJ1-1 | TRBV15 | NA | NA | CATSRGGVNMNTEAFF | TGTGCCACCAGCAGAGGGGGGGTTAACATGAACACTGAAGCTTTCTTT
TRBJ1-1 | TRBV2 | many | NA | CASSGRAEAFF | TGTGCCAGCAGTGGCAGGGCAGAAGCTTTCTTT
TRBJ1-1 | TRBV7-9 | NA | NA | CASSLQGGTEAFF | TGTGCCAGCAGCTTACAGGGTGGCACTGAAGCTTTCTTT
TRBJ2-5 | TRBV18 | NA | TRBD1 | CASSTGVDETQYF | TGTGCCAGCTCGACAGGGGTTGACGAGACCCAGTACTTC
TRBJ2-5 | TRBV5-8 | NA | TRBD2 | CASSYSGGVQETQYF | TGTGCCAGCAGTTACTCGGGGGGGGTCCAAGAGACCCAGTACTTC
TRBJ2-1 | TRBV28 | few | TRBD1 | CASSSPGQGHNEQFF | TGTGCCAGCAGTTCCCCGGGACAGGGACACAATGAGCAGTTCTTC
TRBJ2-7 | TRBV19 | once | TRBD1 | CASSAGGLYEQYF | TGTGCCAGTAGCGCAGGGGGCTTGTACGAGCAGTACTTC
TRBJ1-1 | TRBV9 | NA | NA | CASSVGNGQAMNTEAFF | TGTGCCAGCAGCGTAGGTAACGGTCAAGCCATGAACACTGAAGCTTTCTTT
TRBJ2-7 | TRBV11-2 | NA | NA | CASSPLRGSYEQYF | TGTGCCAGCAGCCCCCTAAGGGGGTCCTACGAGCAGTACTTC
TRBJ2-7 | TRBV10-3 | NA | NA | CAISLGPRGEENEQYF | TGTGCCATCAGTTTAGGTCCCAGGGGGGAAGAGAACGAGCAGTACTTC
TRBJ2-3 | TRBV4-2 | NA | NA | CASSQEAASGDTQYF | TGTGCCAGCAGCCAAGAGGCAGCCTCGGGAGATACGCAGTATTTT
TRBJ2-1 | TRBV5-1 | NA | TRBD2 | CASSLSGGALSNEQFF | TGCGCCAGCAGCTTGAGCGGGGGGGCTTTATCCAATGAGCAGTTCTTC
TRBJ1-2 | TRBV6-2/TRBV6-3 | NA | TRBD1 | CASSFLGTAGDGYTF | TGTGCCAGCAGTTTCCTGGGGACAGCCGGCGATGGCTACACCTTC
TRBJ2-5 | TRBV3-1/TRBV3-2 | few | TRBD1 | CASSPPGQQETQYF | TGTGCCAGCAGCCCACCGGGACAGCAAGAGACCCAGTACTTC
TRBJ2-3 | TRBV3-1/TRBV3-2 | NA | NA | CASSRRGGETDTQYF | TGTGCCAGCAGCCGGAGGGGGGGCGAGACAGATACGCAGTATTTT
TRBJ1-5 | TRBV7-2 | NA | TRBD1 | CASSTRTGFNQPQHF | TGTGCCAGCAGCACCCGGACAGGTTTCAATCAGCCCCAGCATTTT
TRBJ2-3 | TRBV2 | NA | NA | CASSPMGGASTDTQYF | TGTGCCAGCAGTCCAATGGGGGGGGCTAGCACAGATACGCAGTATTTT
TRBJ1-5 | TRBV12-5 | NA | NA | CASGSPRYPGTTPTFSNQPQHF | TGTGCTAGTGGTTCCCCTCGCTACCCCGGGACAACGCCCACCTTTAGCAATCAGCCCCAGCATTTT
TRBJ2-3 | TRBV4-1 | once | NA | CASSQDLAPLLYSTDTQYF | TGCGCCAGCAGCCAAGATCTAGCCCCACTCCTGTACTCCACAGATACGCAGTATTTT
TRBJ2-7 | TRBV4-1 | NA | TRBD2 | CASSQGGLAGPYEQYF | TGCGCCAGCAGCCAAGGCGGGCTAGCGGGGCCCTACGAGCAGTACTTC
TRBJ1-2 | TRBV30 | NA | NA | CAWSPGYGYTF | TGTGCCTGGAGCCCGGGATATGGCTACACCTTC
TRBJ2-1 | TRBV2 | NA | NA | CATKPSQVNEQFF | TGTGCCACCAAACCGTCCCAGGTTAATGAGCAGTTCTTC
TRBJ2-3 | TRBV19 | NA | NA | CASTLAGTDTQYF | TGTGCCAGTACATTAGCGGGCACAGATACGCAGTATTTT
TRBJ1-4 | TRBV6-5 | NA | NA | CASTGNIRGEKLFF | TGTGCCAGCACCGGTAACATCCGGGGTGAAAAACTGTTTTTT
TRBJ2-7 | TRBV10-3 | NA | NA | CAIRLGESPVYEQYF | TGTGCCATCAGGCTCGGGGAGTCCCCGGTCTACGAGCAGTACTTC
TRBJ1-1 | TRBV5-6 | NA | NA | CASSSVGLDTEAFF | TGTGCCAGCAGCTCCGTGGGCTTAGACACTGAAGCTTTCTTT
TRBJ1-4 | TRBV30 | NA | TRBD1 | CAWTNTGATNEKLFF | TGTGCCTGGACAAATACAGGGGCAACTAATGAAAAACTGTTTTTT
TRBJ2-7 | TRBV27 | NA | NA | CASSLSGGFSYEQYF | TGTGCCAGCAGTCTCTCCGGGGGATTCTCCTACGAGCAGTACTTC
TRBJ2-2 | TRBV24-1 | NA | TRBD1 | CATSDPGQGTGELFF | TGTGCCACCAGTGACCCGGGACAGGGCACCGGGGAGCTGTTTTTT
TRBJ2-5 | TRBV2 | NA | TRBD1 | CASGGRQGVETQYF | TGTGCCAGTGGAGGCCGACAGGGGGTCGAGACCCAGTACTTC
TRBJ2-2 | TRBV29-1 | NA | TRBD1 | CSVRSGGVNTGELFF | TGCAGCGTTCGGTCAGGGGGCGTCAACACCGGGGAGCTGTTTTTT
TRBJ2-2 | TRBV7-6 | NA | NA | CASSLNEGGTGELFF | TGTGCCAGCAGCTTAAATGAGGGGGGGACCGGGGAGCTGTTTTTT
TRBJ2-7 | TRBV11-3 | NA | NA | CASSSRTNYEQYF | TGTGCCAGCAGCTCACGGACTAACTACGAGCAGTACTTC
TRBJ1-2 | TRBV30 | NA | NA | CAWRGWTGGEGYTF | TGTGCCTGGAGGGGCTGGACGGGGGGCGAGGGCTACACCTTC
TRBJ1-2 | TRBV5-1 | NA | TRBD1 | CASSADPGQGAFVYGYTF | TGCGCCAGCAGCGCAGACCCGGGACAGGGGGCGTTTGTCTATGGCTACACCTTC